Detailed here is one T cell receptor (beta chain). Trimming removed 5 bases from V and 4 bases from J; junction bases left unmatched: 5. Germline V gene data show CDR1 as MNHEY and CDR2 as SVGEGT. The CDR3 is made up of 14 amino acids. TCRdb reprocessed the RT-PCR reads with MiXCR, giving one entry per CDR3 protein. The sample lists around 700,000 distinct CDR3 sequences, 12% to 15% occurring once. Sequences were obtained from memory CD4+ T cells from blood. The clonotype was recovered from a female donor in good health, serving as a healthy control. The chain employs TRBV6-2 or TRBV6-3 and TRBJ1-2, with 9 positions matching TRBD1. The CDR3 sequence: CASSRDRVLYGYTF. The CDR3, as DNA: TGTGCCAGCAGTCGGGACAGGGTCCTCTATGGCTACACCTTC.